Listed below are T cell receptor beta chains from one sample, sequenced in a study of cytomegalovirus exposure and HLA in healthy donors. TCRdb's table, derived via immunoSEQ multiplex PCR, lists solely in-frame clones and lacks some. Of 70,000 to 95,000 clones detected, around 76% appear once; the ten largest clones hold about 9.4%. The sequenced material came from PBMCs. Source of these receptors: a man aged 30 to 39 in good health and CMV-seropositive. Each CDR3 is given with its conserved first and last residue. D genes are given only for firm matches. Clone size, where shown, is once, few, many, or a class for clones that have expanded.

V gene	J gene	clone size	D gene	CDR3 protein	CDR3 DNA
TRBV7-2	TRBJ1-2	few	TRBD1	CASSSYNRGLGYTF	TGTGCCAGCAGCTCCTACAACAGGGGTTTGGGCTACACCTTC
TRBV6-5	TRBJ2-7	-	-	CASSRGTLGRYEQYF	TGTGCCAGCAGCCGCGGGACCCTGGGAAGGTACGAGCAGTACTTC
TRBV7-3	TRBJ1-6	-	TRBD1	CASSRGQSNSPLHF	TGTGCCAGCAGCCGGGGACAGTCTAATTCACCCCTCCACTTT
TRBV18	TRBJ1-4	-	-	CASSPLQGRNEKLFF	TGTGCCAGCTCACCACTTCAGGGAAGGAATGAAAAACTGTTTTTT
TRBV2	TRBJ2-2	-	-	CASSATSYTGELFF	TGTGCCAGCAGTGCTACTAGTTACACCGGGGAGCTGTTTTTT
TRBV11-1	TRBJ2-3	-	-	CASSLIFDPGTQYF	TGTGCCAGCAGCTTAATTTTCGACCCGGGTACGCAGTATTTT
TRBV29-1	TRBJ2-1	-	TRBD2	CSVEDRGGGFDEQFF	TGCAGCGTTGAGGACCGGGGGGGCGGATTTGATGAGCAGTTCTTC
TRBV7-3	TRBJ2-1	-	-	CASSLIPSSYNEQFF	TGTGCCAGCAGCTTAATCCCGAGCTCCTACAATGAGCAGTTCTTC
TRBV4-2	TRBJ1-3	many	-	CASSQEGSSGNTIYF	TGTGCCAGCAGCCAAGAGGGCAGCTCTGGAAACACCATATATTTT
TRBV19	TRBJ2-2	-	TRBD1	CASRGQGPGELFF	TGTGCCAGTCGGGGACAGGGACCCGGGGAGCTGTTTTTT
TRBV2	TRBJ1-3	-	-	CASSDRGSGSTIYF	TGTGCCAGCAGTGACAGGGGCTCTGGAAGCACCATATATTTT
TRBV19	TRBJ2-5	-	-	CASRAESRGAVETQYF	TGTGCCAGTAGGGCAGAGTCACGGGGGGCAGTTGAGACCCAGTACTTC
TRBV19	TRBJ1-1	-	TRBD1	CASSWGQGGTEAFF	TGTGCCAGTAGTTGGGGACAGGGGGGCACTGAAGCTTTCTTT
TRBV7-2	TRBJ1-2	-	-	CASSILYGYTF	TGTGCCAGCAGCATCCTCTATGGCTACACCTTC
TRBV5-1	TRBJ1-1	-	-	CASSRDRPYSSMNTEAFF	TGCGCCAGCAGCCGTGACAGGCCCTACTCCTCTATGAACACTGAAGCTTTCTTT
TRBV2	TRBJ2-1	-	TRBD1	CASSARGNKQFF	TGTGCCAGCAGTGCCAGGGGGAACAAGCAGTTCTTC
TRBV4-1	TRBJ2-5	-	-	CASSPITNREKETQYF	TGCGCCAGCAGCCCGATCACAAACAGGGAGAAAGAGACCCAGTACTTC
TRBV6-5	TRBJ1-2	-	-	CASSPPTWAGDGYTF	TGTGCCAGCAGTCCCCCCACTTGGGCAGGGGATGGCTACACCTTC
TRBV6-1	TRBJ1-5	-	-	CASSPLMDQPQHF	TGTGCCAGCAGCCCACTCATGGATCAGCCCCAGCATTTT
TRBV5-4	TRBJ1-2	-	TRBD1	CASSRGTVVNYGYTF	TGTGCCAGCAGCCGCGGGACAGTAGTAAACTATGGCTACACCTTC
TRBV23-1	TRBJ1-1	-	-	CASRQGRDTEAFF	TGCGCCAGCAGGCAGGGGCGTGACACTGAAGCTTTCTTT
TRBV5-1	TRBJ2-5	-	TRBD2	CASSSGGWKPQETQYF	TGCGCCAGCAGCTCGGGGGGATGGAAACCCCAAGAGACCCAGTACTTC
TRBV5-1	TRBJ1-5	few	-	CASSLGDTDNQPQHF	TGCGCCAGCAGCTTGGGGGACACCGACAATCAGCCCCAGCATTTT
TRBV4-2	TRBJ2-3	once	TRBD2	CASSHSGGTTDTQYF	TGTGCCAGCAGCCATTCGGGGGGGACTACAGATACGCAGTATTTT
TRBV6-1	TRBJ2-1	-	-	CASRQTTYNEQFF	TGTGCCAGCAGACAGACCACCTACAATGAGCAGTTCTTC
TRBV7-9	TRBJ2-7	-	TRBD2	CSSSWVPGLATPEQYF	TGTTCCAGCAGCTGGGTGCCGGGACTAGCTACTCCCGAGCAGTACTTC
TRBV5-1	TRBJ2-2	-	TRBD2	CASRRVAGAGELFF	TGCGCCAGCAGGAGGGTAGCGGGGGCCGGGGAGCTGTTTTTT
TRBV4-2	TRBJ2-5	-	TRBD2	CASSSTSGGAWETQYF	TGTGCCAGCAGCTCGACTAGCGGGGGGGCCTGGGAGACCCAGTACTTC